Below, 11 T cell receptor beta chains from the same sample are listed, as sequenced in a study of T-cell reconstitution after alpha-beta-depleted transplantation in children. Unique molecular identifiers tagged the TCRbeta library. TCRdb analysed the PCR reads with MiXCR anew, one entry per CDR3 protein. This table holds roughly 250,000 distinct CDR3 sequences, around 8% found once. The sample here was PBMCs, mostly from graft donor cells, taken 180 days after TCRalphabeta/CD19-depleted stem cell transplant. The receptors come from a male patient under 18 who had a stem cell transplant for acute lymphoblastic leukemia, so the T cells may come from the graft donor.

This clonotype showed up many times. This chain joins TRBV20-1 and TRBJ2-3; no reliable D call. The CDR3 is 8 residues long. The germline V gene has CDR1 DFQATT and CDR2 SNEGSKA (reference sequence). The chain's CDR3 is CRTDTQYF. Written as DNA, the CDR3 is TGCAGGACCGATACGCAGTATTTT.

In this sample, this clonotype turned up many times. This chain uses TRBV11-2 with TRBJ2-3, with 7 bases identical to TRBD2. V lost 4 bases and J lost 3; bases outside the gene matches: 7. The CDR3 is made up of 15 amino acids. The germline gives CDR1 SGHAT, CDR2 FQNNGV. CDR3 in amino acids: CASSSLAEGTDTQYF. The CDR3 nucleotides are TGTGCCAGCAGCTCGCTAGCGGAGGGGACAGATACGCAGTATTTT. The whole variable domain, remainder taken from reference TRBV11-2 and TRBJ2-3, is EAGVAQSPRYKIIEKRQSVAFWCNPISGHATLYWYQQILGQGPKLLIQFQNNGVVDDSQLPKDRFSAERLKGVDSTLKIQPAKLEDSAVYLCASSSLAEGTDTQYFGPGTRLTVL.

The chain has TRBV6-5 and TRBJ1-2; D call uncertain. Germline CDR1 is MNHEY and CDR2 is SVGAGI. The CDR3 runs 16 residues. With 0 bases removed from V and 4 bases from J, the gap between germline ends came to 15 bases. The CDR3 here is CASSYSSPAWGYGYTF. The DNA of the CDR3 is TGTGCCAGCAGTTACTCTTCGCCGGCGTGGGGCTATGGCTACACCTTC.

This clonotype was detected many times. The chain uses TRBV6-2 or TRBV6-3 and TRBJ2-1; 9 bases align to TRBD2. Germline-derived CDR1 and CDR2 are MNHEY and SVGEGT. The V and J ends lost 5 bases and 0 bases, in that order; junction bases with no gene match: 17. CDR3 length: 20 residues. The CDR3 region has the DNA TGTGCCAGCAGTAGGGGCCTAGGACTAGCGCGCGTGAGCTCCTACAATGAGCAGTTCTTC. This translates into CASSRGLGLARVSSYNEQFF.

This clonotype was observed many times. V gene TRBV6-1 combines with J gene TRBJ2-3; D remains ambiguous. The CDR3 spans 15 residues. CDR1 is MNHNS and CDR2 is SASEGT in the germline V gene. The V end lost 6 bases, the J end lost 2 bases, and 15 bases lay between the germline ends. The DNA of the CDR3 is TGTGCCAGCAGCCTCAGTCCGGACGTCACAGATACGCAGTATTTT. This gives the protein CASSLSPDVTDTQYF.

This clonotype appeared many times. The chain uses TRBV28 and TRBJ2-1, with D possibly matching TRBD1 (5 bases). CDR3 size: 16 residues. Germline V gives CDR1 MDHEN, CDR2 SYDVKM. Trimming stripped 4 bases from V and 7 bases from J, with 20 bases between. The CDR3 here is CASSSINPRRGNEQFF. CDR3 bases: TGTGCCAGCAGTTCAATAAACCCTCGAAGGGGTAATGAGCAGTTCTTC.

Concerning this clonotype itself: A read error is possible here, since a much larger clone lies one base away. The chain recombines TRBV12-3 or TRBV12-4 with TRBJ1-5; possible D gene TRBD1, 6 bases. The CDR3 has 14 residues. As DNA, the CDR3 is TGTGCCAGCTGTTTACACAGGGGCAATCAGCCCCAGCATTTT. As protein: CASCLHRGNQPQHF.

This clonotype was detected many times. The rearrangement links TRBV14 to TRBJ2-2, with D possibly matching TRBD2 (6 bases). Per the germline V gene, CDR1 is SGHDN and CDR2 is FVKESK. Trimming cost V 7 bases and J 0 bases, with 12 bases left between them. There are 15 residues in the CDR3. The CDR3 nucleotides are TGTGCCAGCAAAGCGGGCTTCACGAACACCGGGGAGCTGTTTTTT. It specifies CASKAGFTNTGELFF.

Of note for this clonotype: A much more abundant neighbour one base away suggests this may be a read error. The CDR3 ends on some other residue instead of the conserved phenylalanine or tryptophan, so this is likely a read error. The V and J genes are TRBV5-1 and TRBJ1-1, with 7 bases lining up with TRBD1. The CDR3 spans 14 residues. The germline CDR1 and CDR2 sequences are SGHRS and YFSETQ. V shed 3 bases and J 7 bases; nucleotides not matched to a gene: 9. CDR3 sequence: CASSYPGTVGEAFS. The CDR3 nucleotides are TGCGCCAGCAGCTACCCCGGGACAGTCGGTGAAGCTTTCTCT.

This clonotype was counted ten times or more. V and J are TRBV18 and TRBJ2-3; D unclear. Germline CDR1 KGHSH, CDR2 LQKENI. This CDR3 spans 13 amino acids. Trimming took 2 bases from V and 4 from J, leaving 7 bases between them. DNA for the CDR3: TGTGCCAGCTCACCAACCGGGTCAGATACGCAGTATTTT. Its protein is CASSPTGSDTQYF. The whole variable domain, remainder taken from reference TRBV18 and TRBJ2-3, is NAGVMQNPRHLVRRRGQEARLRCSPMKGHSHVYWYRQLPEEGLKFMVYLQKENIIDESGMPKERFSAEFPKEGPSILRIQQVVRGDSAAYFCASSPTGSDTQYFGPGTRLTVL.

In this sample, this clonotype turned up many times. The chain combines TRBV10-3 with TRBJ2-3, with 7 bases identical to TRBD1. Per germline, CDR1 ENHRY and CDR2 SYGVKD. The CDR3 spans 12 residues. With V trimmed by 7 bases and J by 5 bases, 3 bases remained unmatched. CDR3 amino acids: CAIKGAGDTQYF. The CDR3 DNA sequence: TGTGCCATCAAGGGGGCCGGAGATACGCAGTATTTT.